This is a list of T cell receptor beta chains from one sample in a study of cytomegalovirus exposure and HLA in healthy donors. The data were produced by immunoSEQ multiplex PCR, yet TCRdb's version contains in-frame clones alone and is incomplete. The sample contains 250,000 to 350,000 clones, approximately 90% of which appear only once. Sequencing used PBMCs. The source is a woman younger than 35 in good health and CMV-seronegative. Both conserved end residues are part of each CDR3. D genes are given only for firm matches. Not every row has a clone size; where given, it reads once, few, many or a size class.

v_gene: TRBV5-1
d_gene: TRBD2
abundance: NA
j_gene: TRBJ2-1
CDR3nt: TGCGCCAGCAGCTGGGGAGAGGCGGGGGGCTCCTACAATGAGCAGTTCTTC
CDR3aa: CASSWGEAGGSYNEQFF

v_gene: TRBV11-2
d_gene: TRBD2
abundance: NA
j_gene: TRBJ2-1
CDR3nt: TGTGCCAGCAGCGCGGGACTAGCACTCTACAATGAGCAGTTCTTC
CDR3aa: CASSAGLALYNEQFF

v_gene: TRBV7-9
d_gene: NA
abundance: NA
j_gene: TRBJ2-7
CDR3nt: TGTGCCAGCAGCTTAGCGGGGCCGGGCGAGCAGTACTTC
CDR3aa: CASSLAGPGEQYF

v_gene: TRBV6-1
d_gene: TRBD2
abundance: NA
j_gene: TRBJ2-1
CDR3nt: TGTGCCAGCAGATACGGGAGGGCCTCCTACAATGAGCAGTTCTTC
CDR3aa: CASRYGRASYNEQFF

v_gene: TRBV6-1
d_gene: NA
abundance: NA
j_gene: TRBJ2-3
CDR3nt: TGTGCCAGCAGGCCCTCTTTGGGCCCAGATACGCAGTATTTT
CDR3aa: CASRPSLGPDTQYF

v_gene: TRBV6-5
d_gene: NA
abundance: NA
j_gene: TRBJ2-1
CDR3nt: TGTGCCAGCACCCCTGGACAGCCCCATGAGCAGTTCTTC
CDR3aa: CASTPGQPHEQFF

v_gene: TRBV30
d_gene: TRBD1
abundance: few
j_gene: TRBJ1-1
CDR3nt: TGTGCCTGGGGGGGACAGGGCACTGAAGCTTTCTTT
CDR3aa: CAWGGQGTEAFF

v_gene: TRBV2
d_gene: NA
abundance: NA
j_gene: TRBJ1-1
CDR3nt: TGTGCCAGCAGTGGCCTGACAGAGAACACTGAAGCTTTCTTT
CDR3aa: CASSGLTENTEAFF

v_gene: TRBV7-2
d_gene: TRBD2
abundance: NA
j_gene: TRBJ2-1
CDR3nt: TGTGCCAGCAGGCCCCCCGAGCGGGAGGACCCAGTCAATGAGCAGTTCTTC
CDR3aa: CASRPPEREDPVNEQFF

v_gene: TRBV28
d_gene: NA
abundance: NA
j_gene: TRBJ2-7
CDR3nt: TGTGCCAGCAGCCTAGGCAACGAGCAGTACTTC
CDR3aa: CASSLGNEQYF

v_gene: TRBV28
d_gene: NA
abundance: NA
j_gene: TRBJ1-1
CDR3nt: TGTGCCAGCACTGCGCATCGGGAGGTCACTGAAGCTTTCTTT
CDR3aa: CASTAHREVTEAFF